The present TCR beta chain was sequenced within a study of siplizumab effects on memory and regulatory T cells. The assay was immunoSEQ multiplex PCR, and TCRdb's table has in-frame clones only and misses some. The repertoire holds tens of thousands of clones, with 91% as singletons. A word on this clone: The target antigen is unknown.

CDR3 size: 13 residues. Germline V gives CDR1 SNHLY, CDR2 FYNNEI. Trimming shortened V by 2 bases and J by 2 bases, and 5 bases separated the two germline ends. General observations from the study: A major contribution to the alloresponse seemed to be made by naive T cells, which seemed more diverse than memory cells. For mappable alloreactive CD4+ clones, the mean Treg-derived fraction was around 64% with siplizumab and under 35% in controls.

V and J are TRBV2 and TRBJ2-3; D gene ambiguous. Source material: CD8+ T cells sorted from blood. This clonotype originated in a human donor in good health. CDR3 in amino acids: CASSEMLTDTQYF. In DNA form, the CDR3 reads TGTGCCAGCAGTGAAATGCTCACAGATACGCAGTATTTT.